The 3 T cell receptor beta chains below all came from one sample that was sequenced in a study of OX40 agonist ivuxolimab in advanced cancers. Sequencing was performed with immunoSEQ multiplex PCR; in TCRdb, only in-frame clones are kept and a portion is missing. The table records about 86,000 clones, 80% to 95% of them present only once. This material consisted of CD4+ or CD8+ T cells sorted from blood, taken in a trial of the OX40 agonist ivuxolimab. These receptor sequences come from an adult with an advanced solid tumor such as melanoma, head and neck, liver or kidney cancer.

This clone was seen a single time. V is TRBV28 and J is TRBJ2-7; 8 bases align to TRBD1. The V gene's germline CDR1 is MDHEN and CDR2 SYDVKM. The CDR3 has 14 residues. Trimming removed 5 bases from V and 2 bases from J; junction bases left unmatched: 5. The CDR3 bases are TGTGCCAGCAGTACCGGACAGGGCCCCTACGAGCAGTACTTC. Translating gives CASSTGQGPYEQYF.

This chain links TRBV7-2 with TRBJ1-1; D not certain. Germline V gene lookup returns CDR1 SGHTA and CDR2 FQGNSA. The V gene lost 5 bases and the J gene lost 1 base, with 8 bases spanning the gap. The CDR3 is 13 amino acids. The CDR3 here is CASSRLWNTEAFF. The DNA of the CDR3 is TGTGCCAGCAGCCGCCTATGGAACACTGAAGCTTTCTTT. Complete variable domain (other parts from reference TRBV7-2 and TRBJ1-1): GAGVSQSPSNKVTEKGKDVELRCDPISGHTALYWYRQSLGQGLEFLIYFQGNSAPDKSGLPSDRFSAERTGGSVSTLTIQRTQQEDSAVYLCASSRLWNTEAFFGQGTRLTVV.

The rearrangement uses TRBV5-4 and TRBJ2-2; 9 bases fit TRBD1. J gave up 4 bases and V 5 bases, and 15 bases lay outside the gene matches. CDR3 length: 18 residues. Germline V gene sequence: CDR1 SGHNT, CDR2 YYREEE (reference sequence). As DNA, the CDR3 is TGTGCCAGCAGTCAACTACAGGGGGCGCGGAGTAGCACCGGGGAGCTGTTTTTT. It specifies CASSQLQGARSSTGELFF.